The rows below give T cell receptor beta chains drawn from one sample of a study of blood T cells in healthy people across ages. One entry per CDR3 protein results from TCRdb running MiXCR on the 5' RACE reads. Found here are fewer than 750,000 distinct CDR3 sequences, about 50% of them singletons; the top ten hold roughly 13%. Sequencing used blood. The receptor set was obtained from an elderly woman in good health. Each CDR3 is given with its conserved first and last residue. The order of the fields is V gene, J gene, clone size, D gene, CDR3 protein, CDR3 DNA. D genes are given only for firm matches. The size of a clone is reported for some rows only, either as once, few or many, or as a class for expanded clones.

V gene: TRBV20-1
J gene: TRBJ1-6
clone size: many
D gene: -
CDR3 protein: CSASGPNSPLHF
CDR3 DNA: TGCAGTGCTAGTGGGCCCAATTCACCCCTCCACTTT

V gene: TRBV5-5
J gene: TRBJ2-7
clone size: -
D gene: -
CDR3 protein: CASSLMGPSPSYEQYF
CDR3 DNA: TGTGCCAGCAGCTTGATGGGACCCAGCCCCTCCTACGAGCAGTACTTC

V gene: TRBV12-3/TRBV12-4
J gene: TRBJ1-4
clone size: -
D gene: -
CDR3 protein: CASSLDREQKLFF
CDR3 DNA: TGTGCCAGCAGTTTAGACAGGGAGCAGAAACTGTTTTTT

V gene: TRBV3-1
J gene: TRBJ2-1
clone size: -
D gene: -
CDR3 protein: CASSQGYQRTHDEQFF
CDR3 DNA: TGTGCCAGCAGCCAAGGCTACCAGCGAACTCACGATGAGCAGTTCTTC

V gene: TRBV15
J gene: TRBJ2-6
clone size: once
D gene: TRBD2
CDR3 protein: CATSRVVGLAVSGANVLTF
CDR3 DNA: TGTGCCACCAGCAGAGTAGTTGGACTAGCGGTCTCTGGGGCCAACGTCCTGACTTTC

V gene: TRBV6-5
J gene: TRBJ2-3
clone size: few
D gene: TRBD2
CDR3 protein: CASSFSSGANTDTQYF
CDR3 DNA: TGTGCCAGCAGTTTTTCTAGCGGAGCAAACACAGATACGCAGTATTTT

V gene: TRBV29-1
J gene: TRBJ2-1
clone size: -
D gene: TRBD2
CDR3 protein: CSVDRLAGGGGDEQFF
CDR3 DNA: TGCAGCGTTGATCGCCTGGCGGGCGGGGGGGGAGATGAGCAGTTCTTC

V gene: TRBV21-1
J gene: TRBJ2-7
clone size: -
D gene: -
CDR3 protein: CASSKEFGYHEQYF
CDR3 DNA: TGTGCCAGCAGCAAAGAGTTTGGGTATCACGAGCAGTACTTC

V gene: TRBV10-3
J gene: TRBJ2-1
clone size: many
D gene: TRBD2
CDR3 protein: CATKEREEFSSYNEQFF
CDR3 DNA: TGTGCCACCAAAGAGCGGGAGGAATTCAGCTCCTACAATGAGCAGTTCTTC

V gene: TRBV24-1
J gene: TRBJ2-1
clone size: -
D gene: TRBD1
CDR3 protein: CATSETQGAFPYNEQFF
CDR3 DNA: TGTGCCACCAGTGAGACACAGGGGGCCTTCCCCTACAATGAGCAGTTCTTC

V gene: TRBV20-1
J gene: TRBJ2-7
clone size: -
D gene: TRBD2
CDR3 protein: CSARIALAGGGSYNEQYF
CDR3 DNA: TGCAGTGCTAGAATAGCACTAGCGGGGGGCGGCTCCTACAATGAGCAGTACTTC

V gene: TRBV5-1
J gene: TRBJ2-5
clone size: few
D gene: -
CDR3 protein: CASSFSPGGQETQYF
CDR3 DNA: TGCGCCAGCAGCTTTTCGCCAGGGGGGCAAGAGACCCAGTACTTC

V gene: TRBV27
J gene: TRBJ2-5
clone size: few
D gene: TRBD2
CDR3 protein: CASRIAGGPWEQYF
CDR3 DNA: TGTGCCAGCAGAATAGCGGGAGGGCCGTGGGAGCAGTACTTC

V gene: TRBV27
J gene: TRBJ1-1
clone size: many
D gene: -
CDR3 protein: CASRQDPMNTEAFF
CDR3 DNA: TGTGCCAGCCGCCAGGATCCCATGAACACTGAAGCTTTCTTT

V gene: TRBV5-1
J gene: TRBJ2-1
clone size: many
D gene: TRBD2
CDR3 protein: CASSLTSGSVYEQFF
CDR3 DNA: TGCGCCAGCAGCTTGACTAGCGGGAGTGTGTATGAGCAGTTCTTC

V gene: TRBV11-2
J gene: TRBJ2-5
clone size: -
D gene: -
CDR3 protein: CASSRGQLQETQYF
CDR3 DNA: TGTGCCAGCAGCCGCGGACAGCTCCAAGAGACCCAGTACTTC

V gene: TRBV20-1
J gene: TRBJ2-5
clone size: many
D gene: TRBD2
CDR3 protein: CSASVPSGGETQYF
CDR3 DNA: TGCAGTGCTAGCGTGCCTAGCGGGGGAGAGACCCAGTACTTC

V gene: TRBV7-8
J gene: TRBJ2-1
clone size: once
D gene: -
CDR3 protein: CASSLSSGYYNEQFF
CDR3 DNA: TGTGCCAGCAGCTTATCGTCAGGGTACTACAATGAGCAGTTCTTC

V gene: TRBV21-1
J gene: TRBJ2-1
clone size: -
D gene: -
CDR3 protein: CADDRGWNNEQFF
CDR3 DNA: TGTGCCGACGACAGGGGGTGGAACAATGAGCAGTTCTTC

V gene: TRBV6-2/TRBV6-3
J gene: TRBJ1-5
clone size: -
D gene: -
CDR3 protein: CASRSGSASNQSQHF
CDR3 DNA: TGTGCCAGCAGATCCGGTAGTGCTAGCAATCAGTCCCAGCATTTT

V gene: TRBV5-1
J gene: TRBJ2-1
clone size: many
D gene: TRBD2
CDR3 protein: CASSLGASGNYNEQFF
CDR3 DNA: TGCGCCAGCAGCTTGGGTGCTAGCGGTAACTACAATGAGCAGTTCTTC

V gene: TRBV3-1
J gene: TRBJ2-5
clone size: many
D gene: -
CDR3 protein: CASSPSANTETQYF
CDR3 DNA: TGTGCCAGCAGCCCCTCGGCAAATACAGAGACCCAGTACTTC

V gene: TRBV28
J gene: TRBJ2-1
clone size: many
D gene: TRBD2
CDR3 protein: CASSQGGAGGEQFF
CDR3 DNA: TGTGCCAGCAGCCAGGGTGGAGCGGGAGGTGAGCAGTTCTTC

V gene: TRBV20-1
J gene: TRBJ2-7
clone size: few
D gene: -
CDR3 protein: CSARGSTYEQYF
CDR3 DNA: TGCAGTGCTAGGGGGTCCACCTACGAGCAGTACTTC

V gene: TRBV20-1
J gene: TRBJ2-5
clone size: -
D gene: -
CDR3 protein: CSALYGGGYNEQYF
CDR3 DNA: TGCAGTGCTCTCTATGGCGGGGGCTACAATGAGCAGTACTTC

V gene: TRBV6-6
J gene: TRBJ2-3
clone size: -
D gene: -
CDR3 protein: CASSYWGSGTRDTQYF
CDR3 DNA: TGCGCCAGCAGTTACTGGGGCAGTGGAACCCGGGATACGCAGTATTTT

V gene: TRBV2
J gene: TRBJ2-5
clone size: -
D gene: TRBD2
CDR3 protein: CASKEREHNEQYF
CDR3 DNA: TGTGCCAGCAAGGAGCGGGAGCACAATGAGCAGTACTTC

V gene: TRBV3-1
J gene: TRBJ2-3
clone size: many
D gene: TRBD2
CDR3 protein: CASSRRGVTDTQYF
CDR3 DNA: TGTGCCAGCAGCCGGCGGGGGGTCACAGATACGCAGTATTTT

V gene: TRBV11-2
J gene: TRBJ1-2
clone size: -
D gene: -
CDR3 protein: CASSLDAGSNYGYTF
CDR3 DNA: TGTGCCAGCAGCTTAGATGCGGGCAGTAACTATGGCTACACCTTC

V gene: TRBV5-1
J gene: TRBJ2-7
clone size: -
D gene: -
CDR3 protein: CASAPLRGNEQYF
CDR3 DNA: TGCGCCAGTGCTCCCCTAAGGGGCAATGAGCAGTACTTC

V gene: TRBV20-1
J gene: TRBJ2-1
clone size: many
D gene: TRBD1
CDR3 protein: CSARGTGIGYNEQFF
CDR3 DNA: TGCAGTGCTAGAGGGACAGGGATCGGCTACAATGAGCAGTTCTTC

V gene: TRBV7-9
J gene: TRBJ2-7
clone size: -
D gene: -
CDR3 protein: CASSWTLYEQYF
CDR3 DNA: TGTGCCAGCAGTTGGACGCTCTACGAGCAGTACTTC

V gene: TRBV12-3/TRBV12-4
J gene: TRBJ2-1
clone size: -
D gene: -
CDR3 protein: CASSFRQGRSDEQFF
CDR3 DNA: TGTGCCAGCAGTTTCAGGCAGGGGCGGTCGGATGAGCAGTTCTTC

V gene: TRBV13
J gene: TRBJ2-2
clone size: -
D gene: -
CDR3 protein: CAGLSETGELFF
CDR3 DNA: TGTGCCGGACTCTCGGAGACCGGGGAGCTGTTTTTT

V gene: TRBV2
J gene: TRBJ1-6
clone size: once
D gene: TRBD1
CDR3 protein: CASKTTTGQGSPLHF
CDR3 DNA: TGTGCCAGCAAAACCACGACAGGGCAGGGCTCACCCCTCCACTTT

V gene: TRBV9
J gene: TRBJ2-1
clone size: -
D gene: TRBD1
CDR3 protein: CASSGGDRVAEQFF
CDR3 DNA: TGTGCCAGCAGCGGGGGGGACAGGGTTGCTGAGCAGTTCTTC

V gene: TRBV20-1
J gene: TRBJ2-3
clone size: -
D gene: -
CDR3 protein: CSLMGEDMQYF
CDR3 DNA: TGCAGTCTAATGGGAGAGGACATGCAGTATTTT

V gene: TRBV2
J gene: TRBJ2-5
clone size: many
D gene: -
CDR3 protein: CASIYRGGYQETQYF
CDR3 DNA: TGTGCCAGCATCTACAGAGGGGGATACCAAGAGACCCAGTACTTC

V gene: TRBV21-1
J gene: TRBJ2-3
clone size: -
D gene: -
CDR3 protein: CASTSQKSSTDTQYF
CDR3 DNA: TGTGCCAGCACTTCACAAAAAAGTAGCACAGATACGCAGTATTTT

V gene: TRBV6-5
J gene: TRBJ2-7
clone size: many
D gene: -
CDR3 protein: CASSLHQGGPYEQYF
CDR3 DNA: TGTGCCAGCAGTTTACACCAGGGAGGCCCCTACGAGCAGTACTTC

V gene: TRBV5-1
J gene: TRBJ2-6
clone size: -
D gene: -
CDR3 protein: CASRGNPGANVLTF
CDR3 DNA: TGCGCCAGCAGGGGCAATCCTGGGGCCAACGTCCTGACTTTC

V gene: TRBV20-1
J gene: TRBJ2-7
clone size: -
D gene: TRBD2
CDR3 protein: CSANGGEGEQYF
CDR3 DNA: TGCAGTGCTAATGGGGGGGAGGGCGAGCAGTACTTC

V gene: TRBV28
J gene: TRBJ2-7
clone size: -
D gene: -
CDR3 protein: CASSSVGSPTTYEQYF
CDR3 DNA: TGTGCCAGCAGTTCTGTGGGCAGCCCAACGACCTACGAGCAGTACTTC

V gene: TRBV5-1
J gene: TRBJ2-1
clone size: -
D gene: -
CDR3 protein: CASSLVLGGSYNEQFF
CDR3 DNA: TGCGCCAGCAGCTTGGTTCTCGGCGGAAGCTACAATGAGCAGTTCTTC

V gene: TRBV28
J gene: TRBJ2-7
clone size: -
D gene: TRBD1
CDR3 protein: CASSLSTGNYYEQYF
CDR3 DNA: TGTGCCAGCAGCTTGTCGACAGGGAATTACTACGAGCAGTACTTC

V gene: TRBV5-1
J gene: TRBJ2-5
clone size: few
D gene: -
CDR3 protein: CASRFSQEETQYF
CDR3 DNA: TGCGCCAGCAGATTTTCACAGGAGGAGACCCAGTACTTC

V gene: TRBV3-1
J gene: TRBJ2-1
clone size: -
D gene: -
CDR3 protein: CASSQLTNEQFF
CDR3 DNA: TGTGCCAGCAGCCAGCTTACAAATGAGCAGTTCTTC